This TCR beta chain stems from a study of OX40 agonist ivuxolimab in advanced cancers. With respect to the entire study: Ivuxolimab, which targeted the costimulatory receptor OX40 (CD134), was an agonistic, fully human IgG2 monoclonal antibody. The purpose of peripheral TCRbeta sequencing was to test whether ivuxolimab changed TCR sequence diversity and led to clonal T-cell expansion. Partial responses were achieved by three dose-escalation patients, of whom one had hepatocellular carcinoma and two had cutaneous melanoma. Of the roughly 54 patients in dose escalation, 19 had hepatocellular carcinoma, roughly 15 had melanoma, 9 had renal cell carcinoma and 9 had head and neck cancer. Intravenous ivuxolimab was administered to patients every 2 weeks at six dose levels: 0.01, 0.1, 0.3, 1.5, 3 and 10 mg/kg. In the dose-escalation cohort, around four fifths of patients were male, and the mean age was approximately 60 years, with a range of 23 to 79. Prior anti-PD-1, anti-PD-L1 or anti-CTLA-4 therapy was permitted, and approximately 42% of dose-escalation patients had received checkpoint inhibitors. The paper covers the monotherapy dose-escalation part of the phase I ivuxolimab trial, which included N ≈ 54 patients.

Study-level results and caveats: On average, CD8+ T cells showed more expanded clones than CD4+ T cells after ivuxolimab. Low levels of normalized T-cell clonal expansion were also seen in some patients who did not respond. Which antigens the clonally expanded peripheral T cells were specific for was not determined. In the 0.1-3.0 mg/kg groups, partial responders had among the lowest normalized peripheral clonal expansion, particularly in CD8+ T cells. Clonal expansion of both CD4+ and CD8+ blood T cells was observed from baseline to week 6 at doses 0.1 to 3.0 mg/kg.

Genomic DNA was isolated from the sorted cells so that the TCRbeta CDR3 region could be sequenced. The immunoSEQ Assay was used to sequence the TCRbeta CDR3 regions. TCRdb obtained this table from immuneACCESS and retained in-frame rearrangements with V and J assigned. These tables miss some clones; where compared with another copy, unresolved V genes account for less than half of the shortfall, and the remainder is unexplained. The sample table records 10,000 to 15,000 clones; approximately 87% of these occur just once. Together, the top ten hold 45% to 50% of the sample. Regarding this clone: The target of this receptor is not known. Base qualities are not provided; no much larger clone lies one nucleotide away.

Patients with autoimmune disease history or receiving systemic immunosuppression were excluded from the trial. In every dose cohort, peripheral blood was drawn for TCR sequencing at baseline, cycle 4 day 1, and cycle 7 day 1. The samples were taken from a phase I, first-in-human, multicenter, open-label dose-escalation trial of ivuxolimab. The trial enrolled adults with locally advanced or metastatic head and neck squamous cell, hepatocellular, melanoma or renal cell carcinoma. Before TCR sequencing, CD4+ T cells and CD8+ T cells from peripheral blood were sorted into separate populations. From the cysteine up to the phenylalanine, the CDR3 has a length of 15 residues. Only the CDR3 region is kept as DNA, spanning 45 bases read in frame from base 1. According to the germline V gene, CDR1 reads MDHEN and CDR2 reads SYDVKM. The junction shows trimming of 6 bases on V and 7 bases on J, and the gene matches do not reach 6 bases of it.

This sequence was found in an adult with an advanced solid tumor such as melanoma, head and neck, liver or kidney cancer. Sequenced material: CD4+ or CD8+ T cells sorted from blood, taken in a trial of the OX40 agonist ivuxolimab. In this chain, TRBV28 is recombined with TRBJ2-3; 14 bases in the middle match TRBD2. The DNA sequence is TGTGCCAGCAGACGGACTAGCGGGAGGCTCTATACGCAGTATTTT. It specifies CASRRTSGRLYTQYF.